This T cell receptor (beta chain) originates from a study of T cells in localized non-small cell lung cancer. Study-wide findings and caveats: Appearances in adjacent lung were noted for a median roughly 58 of the top 100 tumor clones.

A remark on this clone: Its specificity is not known.

Germline V gene sequence: CDR1 SEHNR, CDR2 FQNEAQ (reference sequence). This CDR3 is 13 amino acids long. V lost 5 bases and J lost 3; bases outside the gene matches: 3. The data were produced by immunoSEQ multiplex PCR, yet TCRdb's version contains in-frame clones alone and is incomplete. In the table there are some 20,000 clones, 90% to 95% of which are singletons. Sequencing used peripheral blood, obtained before any cancer treatment. This receptor was obtained from a woman aged 35 to 75 with stage I lung adenocarcinoma. The rearrangement uses TRBV7-9 and TRBJ2-7, with 8 bases matching TRBD1. Here the CDR3 DNA reads TGTGCCAGCAGCGACGGGACAGGCTACGAGCAGTACTTC. Protein: CASSDGTGYEQYF.